This T cell receptor (beta chain) was found in a study of T cells in narcolepsy (dated by TCRdb to 2016 to 2019). For the wider study: Patients with narcolepsy type 1 or type 2 (NT1, NT2) and healthy control donors were enrolled in the study. The study used TCR Vbeta sequencing to track clonotypes in blood and CSF while looking for autoreactive T cells in narcolepsy patients that target self-antigens of hypocretin neurons (hypocretin, TRIB2). Results and caveats for the whole study, not just this receptor: Some blood memory CD4+ repertoires from patients and controls contained no sequences matching autoreactive T cell clones. Plots comparing CSF and blood CD4+ T cell clonotypes from the same patient highlighted HCRT-specific and TRIB2-specific autoreactive clonotypes. Patients and controls had similar numbers of sequenced blood memory CD4+ clonotypes, with averages of approximately 40,000 in patients and 30,000 to 35,000 in controls. According to the report, autoreactive clonotypes were detected serially in the blood of the same patients and of different patients, but not in healthy controls.

Including cysteine and phenylalanine, the CDR3 has 16 amino acids. The sequence is cut down to CDR3 DNA, 48 bases in frame from base 1. In the germline V gene (reference sequence), CDR1 corresponds to SEHNR and CDR2 to FQNEAQ. V loses 5 bases, J loses 2 bases, and the germline ends lie 16 bases apart. For TCR Vbeta sequencing, memory CD4+ T cells were sorted ex vivo from the peripheral blood of narcolepsy patients and healthy controls. Library preparation employed the immunoSEQ multiplex PCR assay. The immuneACCESS repertoire file appears here via TCRdb, limited to in-frame rearrangements. These files lack a portion of the clones; in checked studies, under half of the deficit traces to unresolved V genes, and the cause of the others is not known. In all, the sample holds some 30,000 clones, and roughly 79% of those were seen once. The ten largest clones take up approximately 3.6% of the sample. This clone was found a few times. No antigen is known for it. The input lacks base qualities; no much larger clone sits a single base away.

The origin of this receptor is a human donor in good health. Here the chain combines TRBV7-9 and TRBJ1-3; the D gene remains uncertain. Material for sequencing was memory (CD45RA-) CD4+ T cells from blood. What this sample's cell subset or site label stands for: memory T cells sorted ex vivo from peripheral blood. The nucleotide sequence reads as follows: TGTGCCAGCAGCCTCGTGGAAGGGAGGGCTGGAAACACCATATATTTT. Its protein is CASSLVEGRAGNTIYF.